This T cell receptor beta chain was obtained from a study of cytomegalovirus exposure and HLA in healthy donors. This PCR relied on a set of 60 Vbeta primers and 13 Jbeta primers. Data came from immunoSEQ multiplex PCR; TCRdb stores just in-frame clones and leaves some out. Found here are approximately 110,000 clones, roughly 70% of them singletons; the top ten hold under 13%. Germline V gene sequence: CDR1 SGHAT, CDR2 FQNNGV. The CDR3 is 15 residues long. Trimming pared 0 bases from V and 8 bases from J, leaving 14 bases between. This clonotype originated in a middle-aged man in good health and CMV-seropositive. This chain uses TRBV11-2 with TRBJ2-4; the D gene is possibly TRBD1 (5 bases). The sample taken for sequencing was PBMCs. The CDR3 region is CASSLDGAIPDIQYF. DNA for the CDR3: TGTGCCAGCAGCTTAGATGGGGCCATACCGGACATTCAGTACTTC.